The 6 T cell receptor beta chains listed next were all sequenced from one sample in a study of cytomegalovirus exposure and HLA in healthy donors. The data were produced by immunoSEQ multiplex PCR, yet TCRdb's version contains in-frame clones alone and is incomplete. The sample includes 180,000 or so clones, approximately 89% seen only once; the top ten take 6.5% to 7.5%. Sample: PBMCs. These receptors were obtained from a man aged 25-45 years in good health and CMV-seropositive.

The chain carries TRBV30 and TRBJ2-2, with D possibly being TRBD1 or TRBD2 (5 bases each). Germline V lookup: CDR1 GTSNPN, CDR2 SVGIG (reference sequence). Trimming left V 3 bases short and J 7 bases short, with 12 bases between. The CDR3 runs 13 residues. CDR3: CAWRGDQIGELFF. The DNA for the CDR3 is TGTGCCTGGAGGGGGGACCAGATCGGGGAGCTGTTTTTT.

The V call is TRBV28, the J call TRBJ1-2, with D tentatively TRBD1 (6 bases). CDR1 is MDHEN and CDR2 is SYDVKM in the germline V gene. V dropped 7 bases and J dropped 5 bases, with 26 bases sitting between them. The CDR3 contains 17 residues. The CDR3 DNA reads TGTGCCAGCAATTCCGAAACCGCTACCGGGACACTATATGGCTACACCTTC. Translated, it gives CASNSETATGTLYGYTF.

The chain couples TRBV7-2 to TRBJ2-1; 8 positions agree with TRBD2. The CDR3 is made up of 15 amino acids. Germline values: CDR1 SGHTA, CDR2 FQGNSA. V gave up 2 bases and J gave up 4 bases; unmatched junction bases: 4. CDR3 region: CASSLMAGGYNEQFF. For the CDR3, the DNA is TGTGCCAGCAGCTTAATGGCGGGGGGTTACAATGAGCAGTTCTTC. Full variable domain (outside the CDR3, taken from reference TRBV7-2 and TRBJ2-1): GAGVSQSPSNKVTEKGKDVELRCDPISGHTALYWYRQSLGQGLEFLIYFQGNSAPDKSGLPSDRFSAERTGGSVSTLTIQRTQQEDSAVYLCASSLMAGGYNEQFFGPGTRLTVL.

The chain combines TRBV6-5 with TRBJ2-1, with 8 bases fitting TRBD1. Germline V gene lookup returns CDR1 MNHEY and CDR2 SVGAGI. This CDR3 region has 14 residues. V was clipped by 6 bases and J by 1 base; unmatched bases: 2. Here the CDR3 reads CASSRTGSYNEQFF. CDR3 coding DNA: TGTGCCAGCAGCCGGACAGGGTCCTACAATGAGCAGTTCTTC.

The chain has TRBV12-5 and TRBJ2-2; 7 positions match TRBD1. Germline-derived CDR1 and CDR2 are LGHNT and FRNRAP. V trimming: 6 bases; J trimming: 3 bases; junction bases outside the gene matches: 7. The length of the CDR3 is 15 residues. The CDR3 DNA sequence: TGTGCTAGTGGGACAGGGTTCTGGGACACCGGGGAGCTGTTTTTT. Translation: CASGTGFWDTGELFF.

The rearrangement links TRBV4-3 to TRBJ2-7, with 9 bases fitting TRBD1. This CDR3 spans 15 amino acids. With V trimmed by 1 base and J by 5 bases, 6 bases remained unmatched. The germline CDR1 and CDR2 sequences are LGHNA and YSLEER. CDR3 nucleotides: TGCGCCAGCAGCCAAGGGGACAGGGTATCGGACGAGCAGTACTTC. Encoded protein: CASSQGDRVSDEQYF.